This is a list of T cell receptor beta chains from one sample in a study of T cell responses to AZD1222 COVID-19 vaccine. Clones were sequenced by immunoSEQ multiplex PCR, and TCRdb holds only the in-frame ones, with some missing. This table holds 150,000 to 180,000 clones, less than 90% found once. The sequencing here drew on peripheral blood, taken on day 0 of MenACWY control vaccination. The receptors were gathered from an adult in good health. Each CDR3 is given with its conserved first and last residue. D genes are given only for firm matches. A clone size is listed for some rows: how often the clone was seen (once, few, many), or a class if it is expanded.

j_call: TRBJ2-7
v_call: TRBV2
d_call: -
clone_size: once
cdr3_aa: CASSDTPESREYF
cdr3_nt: TGTGCCAGCAGTGATACCCCTGAGTCCAGGGAGTACTTC

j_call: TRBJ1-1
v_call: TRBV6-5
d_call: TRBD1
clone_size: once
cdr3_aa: CASSSTTGANTEAFF
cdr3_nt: TGTGCCAGCAGTTCAACAACAGGGGCGAACACTGAAGCTTTCTTT

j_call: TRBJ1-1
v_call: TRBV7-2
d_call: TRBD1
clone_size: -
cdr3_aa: CASSLVGGTVMNTEAFF
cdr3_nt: TGTGCCAGCAGCTTAGTTGGAGGGACAGTAATGAACACTGAAGCTTTCTTT

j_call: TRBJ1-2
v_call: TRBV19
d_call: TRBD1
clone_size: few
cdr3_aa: CASSAGQGDTF
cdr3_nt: TGTGCCAGTAGTGCTGGACAGGGGGACACCTTC

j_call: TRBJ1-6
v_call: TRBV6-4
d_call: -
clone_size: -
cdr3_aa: CASSDSWDTRSPLHF
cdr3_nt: TGTGCCAGCAGTGACTCGTGGGACACCCGTTCACCCCTCCACTTT

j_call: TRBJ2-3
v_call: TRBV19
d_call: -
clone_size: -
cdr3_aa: CATKITDTQYF
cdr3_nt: TGTGCCACTAAGATTACAGATACGCAGTATTTT

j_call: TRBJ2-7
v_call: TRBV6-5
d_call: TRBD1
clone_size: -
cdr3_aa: CASSYSRQGANEQYF
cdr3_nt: TGTGCCAGCAGTTACTCACGACAGGGGGCGAATGAGCAGTACTTC

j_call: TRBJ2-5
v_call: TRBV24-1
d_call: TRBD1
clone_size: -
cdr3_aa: CATSGGQGHQETQYF
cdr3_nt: TGTGCCACCAGTGGGGGACAGGGTCACCAAGAGACCCAGTACTTC

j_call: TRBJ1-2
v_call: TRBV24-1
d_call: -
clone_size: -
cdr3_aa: CATSDLEVDGYTF
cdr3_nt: TGTGCCACCAGTGATTTAGAAGTGGATGGCTACACCTTC

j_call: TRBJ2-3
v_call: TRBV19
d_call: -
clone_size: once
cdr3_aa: CASSMFPPIASTDTQYF
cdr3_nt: TGTGCCAGTAGTATGTTTCCTCCAATTGCTAGCACAGATACGCAGTATTTT